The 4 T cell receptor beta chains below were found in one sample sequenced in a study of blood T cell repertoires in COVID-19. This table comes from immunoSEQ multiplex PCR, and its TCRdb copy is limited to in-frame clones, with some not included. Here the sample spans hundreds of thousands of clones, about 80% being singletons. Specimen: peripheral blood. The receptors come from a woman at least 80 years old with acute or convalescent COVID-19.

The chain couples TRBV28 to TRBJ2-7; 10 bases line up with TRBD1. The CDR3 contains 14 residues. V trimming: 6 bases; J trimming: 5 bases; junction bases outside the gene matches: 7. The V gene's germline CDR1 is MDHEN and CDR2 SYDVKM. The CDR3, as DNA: TGTGCCAGCAGGGGGGACAGGGGAGTACACGAGCAGTACTTC. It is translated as CASRGDRGVHEQYF.

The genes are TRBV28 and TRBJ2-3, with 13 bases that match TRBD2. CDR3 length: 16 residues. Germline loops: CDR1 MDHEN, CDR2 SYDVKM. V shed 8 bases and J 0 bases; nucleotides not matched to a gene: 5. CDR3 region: CASGLAGVISTDTQYF. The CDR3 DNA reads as TGTGCCAGCGGACTAGCGGGAGTCATTAGCACAGATACGCAGTATTTT.

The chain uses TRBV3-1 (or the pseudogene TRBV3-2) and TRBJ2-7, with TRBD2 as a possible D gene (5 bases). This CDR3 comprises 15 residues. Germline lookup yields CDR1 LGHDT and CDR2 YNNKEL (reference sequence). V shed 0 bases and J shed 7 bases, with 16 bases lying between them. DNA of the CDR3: TGTGCCAGCAGCCAAGATTACGGGGAACCTATGGAGCAGTACTTC. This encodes CASSQDYGEPMEQYF.

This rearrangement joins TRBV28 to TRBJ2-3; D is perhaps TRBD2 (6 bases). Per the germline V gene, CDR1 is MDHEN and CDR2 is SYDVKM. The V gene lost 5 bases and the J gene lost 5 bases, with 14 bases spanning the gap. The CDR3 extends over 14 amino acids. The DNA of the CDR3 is TGTGCCAGCAGTCCTATGGGAGGAGAAGATACGCAGTATTTT. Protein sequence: CASSPMGGEDTQYF.